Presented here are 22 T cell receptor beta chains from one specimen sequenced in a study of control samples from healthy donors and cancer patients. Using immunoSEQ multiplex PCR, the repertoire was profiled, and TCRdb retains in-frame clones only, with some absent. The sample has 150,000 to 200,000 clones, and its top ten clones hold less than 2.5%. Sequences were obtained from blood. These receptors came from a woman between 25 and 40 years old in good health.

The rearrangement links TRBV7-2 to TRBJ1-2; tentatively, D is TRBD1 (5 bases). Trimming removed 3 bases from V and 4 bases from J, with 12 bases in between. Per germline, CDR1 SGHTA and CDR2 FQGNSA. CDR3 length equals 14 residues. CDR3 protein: CASSFGRQLYGYTF. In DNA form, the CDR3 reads TGTGCCAGCAGCTTTGGGCGACAGCTCTATGGCTACACCTTC.

The DNA for the CDR3 is TGTGCCAGTAGTACTCGCGAAAAACTGTTTTTT. The encoded protein is CASSTREKLFF. This sequence joins TRBV19 and TRBJ1-4; D call uncertain. V was trimmed by 4 bases and J by 8 bases, leaving 5 bases between them. From germline, CDR1 is LNHDA and CDR2 SQIVND (reference sequence). This CDR3 has 11 residues.

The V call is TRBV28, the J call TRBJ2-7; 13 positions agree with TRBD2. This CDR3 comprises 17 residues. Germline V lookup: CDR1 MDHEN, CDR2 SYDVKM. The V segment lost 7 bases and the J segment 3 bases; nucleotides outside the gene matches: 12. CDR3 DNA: TGTGCCAGCATTAGAAGGACTAGCGGGGGAAGGAACTACGAGCAGTACTTC. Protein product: CASIRRTSGGRNYEQYF.

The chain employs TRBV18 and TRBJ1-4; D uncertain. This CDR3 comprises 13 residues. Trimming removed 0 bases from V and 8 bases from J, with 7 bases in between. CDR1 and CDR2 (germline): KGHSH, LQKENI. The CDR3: CASSPPSGEKLFF. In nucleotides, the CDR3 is TGTGCCAGCTCACCACCGAGCGGGGAAAAACTGTTTTTT. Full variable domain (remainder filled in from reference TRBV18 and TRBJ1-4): NAGVMQNPRHLVRRRGQEARLRCSPMKGHSHVYWYRQLPEEGLKFMVYLQKENIIDESGMPKERFSAEFPKEGPSILRIQQVVRGDSAAYFCASSPPSGEKLFFGSGTQLSVL.

CDR3 loop: CASSYDGRGNTIYF. In nucleotides, the CDR3 is TGTGCCAGCAGTTACGACGGGCGCGGAAACACCATATATTTT. V is TRBV6-5 and J is TRBJ1-3; D not resolved. CDR1 is MNHEY, CDR2 SVGAGI, per germline. With 2 bases removed from V and 4 bases from J, the gap between germline ends came to 9 bases. The CDR3 length is 14 residues.

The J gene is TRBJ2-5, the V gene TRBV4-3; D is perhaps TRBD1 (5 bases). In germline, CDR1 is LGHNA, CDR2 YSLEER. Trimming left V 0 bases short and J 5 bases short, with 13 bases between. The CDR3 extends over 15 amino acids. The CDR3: CASSQDVGAGETQYF. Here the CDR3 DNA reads TGCGCCAGCAGCCAAGATGTAGGGGCAGGGGAGACCCAGTACTTC.

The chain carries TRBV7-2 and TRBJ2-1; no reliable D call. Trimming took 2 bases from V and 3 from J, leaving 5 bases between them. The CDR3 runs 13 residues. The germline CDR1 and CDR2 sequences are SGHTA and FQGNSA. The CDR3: CASSLTRYNEQFF. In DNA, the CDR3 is TGTGCCAGCAGCTTAACCCGCTACAATGAGCAGTTCTTC.

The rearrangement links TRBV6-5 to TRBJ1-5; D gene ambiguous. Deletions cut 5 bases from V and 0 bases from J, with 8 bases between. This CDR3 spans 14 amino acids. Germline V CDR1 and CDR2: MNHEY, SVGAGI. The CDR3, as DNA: TGTGCCAGCAGTCCCACAAATAGCAATCAGCCCCAGCATTTT. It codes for CASSPTNSNQPQHF.

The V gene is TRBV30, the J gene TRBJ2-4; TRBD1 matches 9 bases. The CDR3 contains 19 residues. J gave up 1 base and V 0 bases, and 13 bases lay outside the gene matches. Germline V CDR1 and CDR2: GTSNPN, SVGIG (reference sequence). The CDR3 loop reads CAWSVRWDRENFAKNIQYF. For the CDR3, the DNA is TGTGCCTGGAGTGTACGGTGGGACAGGGAGAATTTTGCCAAAAACATTCAGTACTTC. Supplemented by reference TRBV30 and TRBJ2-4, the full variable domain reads SQTIHQWPATLVQPVGSPLSLECTVEGTSNPNLYWYRQAAGRGLQLLFYSVGIGQISSEVPQNLSASRPQDRQFILSSKKLLLSDSGFYLCAWSVRWDRENFAKNIQYFGAGTRLSVL.

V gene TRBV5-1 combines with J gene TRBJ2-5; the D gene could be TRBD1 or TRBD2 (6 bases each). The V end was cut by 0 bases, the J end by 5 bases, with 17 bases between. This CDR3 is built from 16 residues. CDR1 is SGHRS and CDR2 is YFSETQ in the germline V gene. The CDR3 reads CASSLASGGAGETQYF. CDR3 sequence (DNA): TGCGCCAGCAGCTTGGCGTCCGGGGGCGCAGGGGAGACCCAGTACTTC. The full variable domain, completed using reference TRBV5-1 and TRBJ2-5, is KAGVTQTPRYLIKTRGQQVTLSCSPISGHRSVSWYQQTPGQGLQFLFEYFSETQRNKGNFPGRFSGRQFSNSRSEMNVSTLELGDSALYLCASSLASGGAGETQYFGPGTRLLVL.

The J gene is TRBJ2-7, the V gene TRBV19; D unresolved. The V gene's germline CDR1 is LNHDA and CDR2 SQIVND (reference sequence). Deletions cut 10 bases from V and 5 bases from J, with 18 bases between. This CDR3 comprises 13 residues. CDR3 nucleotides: TGTGCCACAGTCGCACACCCTGGGAACGAGCAGTACTTC. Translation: CATVAHPGNEQYF.

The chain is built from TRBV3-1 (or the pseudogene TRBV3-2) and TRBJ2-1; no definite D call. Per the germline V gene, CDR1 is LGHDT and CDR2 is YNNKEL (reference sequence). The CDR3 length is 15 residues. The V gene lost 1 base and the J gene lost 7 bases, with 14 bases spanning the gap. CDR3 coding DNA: TGTGCCAGCAGCCAAGTAGAAGGGCTTGGAAATGAGCAGTTCTTC. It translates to CASSQVEGLGNEQFF.

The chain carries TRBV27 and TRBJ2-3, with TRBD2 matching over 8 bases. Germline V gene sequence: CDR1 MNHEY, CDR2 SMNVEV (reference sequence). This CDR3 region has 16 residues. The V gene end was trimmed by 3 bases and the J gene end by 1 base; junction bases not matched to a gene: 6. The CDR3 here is CASSFLRGVGTDTQYF. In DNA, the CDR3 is TGTGCCAGCAGTTTTTTGCGGGGGGTTGGCACAGATACGCAGTATTTT.

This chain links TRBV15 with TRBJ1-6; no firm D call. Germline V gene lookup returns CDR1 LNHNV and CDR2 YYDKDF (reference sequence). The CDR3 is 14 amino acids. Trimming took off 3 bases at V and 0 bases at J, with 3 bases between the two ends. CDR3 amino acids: CATSRSSYNSPLHF. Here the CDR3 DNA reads TGTGCCACCAGCAGGAGCTCCTATAATTCACCCCTCCACTTT.

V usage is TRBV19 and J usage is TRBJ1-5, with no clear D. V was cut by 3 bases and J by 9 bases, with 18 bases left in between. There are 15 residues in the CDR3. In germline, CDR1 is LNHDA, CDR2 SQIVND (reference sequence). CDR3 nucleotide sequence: TGTGCCAGTAGTATGGGTGGGCCAGCCCCATGGCCCCAGCATTTT. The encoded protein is CASSMGGPAPWPQHF.

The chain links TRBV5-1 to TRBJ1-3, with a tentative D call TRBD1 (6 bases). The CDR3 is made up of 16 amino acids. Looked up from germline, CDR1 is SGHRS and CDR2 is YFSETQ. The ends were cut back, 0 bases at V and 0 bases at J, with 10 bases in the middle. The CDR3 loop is CASSLEGVSSGNTIYF. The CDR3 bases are TGCGCCAGCAGCTTGGAGGGGGTCAGCTCTGGAAACACCATATATTTT.

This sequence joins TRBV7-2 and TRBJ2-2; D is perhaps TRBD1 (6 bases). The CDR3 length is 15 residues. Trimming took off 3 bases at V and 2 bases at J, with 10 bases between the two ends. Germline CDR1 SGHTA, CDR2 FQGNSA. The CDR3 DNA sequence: TGTGCCAGCAGCTTGCAGGGGCTAAACACCGGGGAGCTGTTTTTT. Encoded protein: CASSLQGLNTGELFF.

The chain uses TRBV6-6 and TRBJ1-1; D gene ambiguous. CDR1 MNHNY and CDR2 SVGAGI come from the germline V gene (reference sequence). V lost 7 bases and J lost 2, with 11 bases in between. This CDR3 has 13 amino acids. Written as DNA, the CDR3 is TGTGCCAGCACCCTACACGGAAACACTGAAGCTTTCTTT. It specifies CASTLHGNTEAFF.

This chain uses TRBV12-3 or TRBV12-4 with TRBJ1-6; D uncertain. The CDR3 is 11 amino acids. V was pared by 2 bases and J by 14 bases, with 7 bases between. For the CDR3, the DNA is TGTGCCAGCAGTTTAAATCGGGCCCTCCACTTT. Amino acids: CASSLNRALHF.

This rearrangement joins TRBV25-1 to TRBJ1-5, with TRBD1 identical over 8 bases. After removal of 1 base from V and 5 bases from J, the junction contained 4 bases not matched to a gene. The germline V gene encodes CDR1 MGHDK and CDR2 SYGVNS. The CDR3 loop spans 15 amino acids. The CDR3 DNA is TGTGCCAGCAGTGAATCAGGGGGCGCGTATCAGCCCCAGCATTTT. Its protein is CASSESGGAYQPQHF.

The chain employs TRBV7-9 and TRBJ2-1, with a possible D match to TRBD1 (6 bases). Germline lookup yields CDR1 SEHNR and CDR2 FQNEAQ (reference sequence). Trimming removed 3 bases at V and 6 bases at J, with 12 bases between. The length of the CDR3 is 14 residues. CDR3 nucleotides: TGTGCCAGCAGCTTCGTAGGACAGACCAATGAGCAGTTCTTC. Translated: CASSFVGQTNEQFF.

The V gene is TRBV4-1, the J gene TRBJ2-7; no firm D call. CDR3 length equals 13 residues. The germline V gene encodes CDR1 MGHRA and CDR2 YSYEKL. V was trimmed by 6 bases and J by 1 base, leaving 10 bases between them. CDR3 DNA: TGCGCCAGCAGGCCAGTGTCTTCCTACGAGCAGTACTTC. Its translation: CASRPVSSYEQYF.